The next 27 T cell receptor beta chains were all read from a single sample in a study of identical twins. TCRdb used MiXCR to reprocess the 5' RACE reads, holding one entry per CDR3 protein. The sample has approximately 1.8 million distinct CDR3 sequences, roughly 35% seen once; the top ten hold approximately 0.29%. Source material: cord blood. The receptors derive from a newborn girl in good health.

The chain employs TRBV28 and TRBJ1-4; tentative D call: TRBD1 (5 bases). The CDR3 contains 15 residues. From germline, CDR1 is MDHEN and CDR2 SYDVKM. V was pared by 3 bases and J by 8 bases, with 16 bases between. The CDR3 loop is CASSFIRPRGEKLFF. In DNA, the CDR3 is TGTGCCAGCAGTTTTATTAGGCCGAGGGGAGAAAAACTGTTTTTT.

The CDR3 DNA follows: TGTGCCAGCAGTCGGATGCGCGGGAGTAAAACTTACAATGAGCAGTACTTC. As protein: CASSRMRGSKTYNEQYF. The chain is built from TRBV11-1 and TRBJ2-1; 7 positions match TRBD2. TRBJ2-7 explains the end of the DNA better; the J call may be wrong. Germline-derived CDR1 and CDR2 are SGHAT and FQDESV (reference sequence). The CDR3 has 17 amino acids.

Comments on this clonotype: A read error may explain this, as a much larger clone is one base away. The chain uses TRBV29-1 and TRBJ2-7; possible D gene TRBD1, 5 bases. The CDR3 runs to 13 residues. With 5 bases removed from V and 7 bases from J, the gap between germline ends came to 18 bases. CDR1 and CDR2 from the germline V gene are SQVTM and ANQGSEA. CDR3: CSVRQPPYNEQYF. The CDR3 DNA sequence: TGCAGCGTTAGACAGCCCCCCTACAATGAGCAGTACTTC.

The gene calls are TRBV6-5 and TRBJ2-7, with D tentatively TRBD2 (8 bases). The CDR3 is 17 amino acids. The germline CDR1 and CDR2 sequences are MNHEY and SVGAGI. The V end lost 2 bases, the J end lost 7 bases, and 24 bases lay between the germline ends. This chain's CDR3 is CASSYDGTASGPNEQYF. The CDR3 DNA is TGTGCCAGCAGTTACGATGGGACAGCTAGCGGGCCCAATGAGCAGTACTTC.

The chain links TRBV20-1 to TRBJ1-6, with D maybe TRBD1 (5 bases). The CDR3 covers 18 residues. Trimming took off 6 bases at V and 0 bases at J, with 21 bases between the two ends. Germline V gene lookup returns CDR1 DFQATT and CDR2 SNEGSKA (reference sequence). Here the CDR3 reads CSAVLTDTQSSYNSPLHF. CDR3 sequence (DNA): TGCAGTGCCGTTCTGACAGACACTCAGAGCTCCTATAATTCACCCCTCCACTTT.

V gene TRBV12-3 or TRBV12-4 combines with J gene TRBJ2-3; TRBD1 is a possible D gene (6 bases). Trimming cost V 6 bases and J 0 bases, with 13 bases left between them. The CDR3 extends over 15 amino acids. The CDR3 sequence is CASRADGTSTDTQYF. For the CDR3, the DNA is TGTGCCAGCAGGGCGGACGGGACAAGCACAGATACGCAGTATTTT.

This clonotype was counted only a few times. The chain has TRBV4-2 and TRBJ2-4; tentatively, D is TRBD1 or TRBD2 (5 bases each). CDR3 length equals 15 residues. Trimming shortened V by 3 bases and J by 0 bases, and 9 bases separated the two germline ends. CDR1 LGHNA and CDR2 YNFKEQ come from the germline V gene. The CDR3 DNA reads as TGTGCCAGCAGCCAGGGGGAGAGAGCCAAAAACATTCAGTACTTC. The encoded protein is CASSQGERAKNIQYF.

CDR3 protein: CASSTSGGFTDTQYF. Here the CDR3 DNA reads TGTGCCAGCAGTACTAGCGGGGGCTTCACAGATACGCAGTATTTT. The chain uses TRBV2 and TRBJ2-3, with 11 bases that match TRBD2. V shed 5 bases and J 2 bases; nucleotides not matched to a gene: 3. The CDR3 totals 15 residues. CDR1 and CDR2 (germline): SNHLY, FYNNEI.

The chain uses TRBV12-3 or TRBV12-4 and TRBJ1-1, with 12 bases matching TRBD1. Germline trimming cut 5 bases from V and 0 bases from J; bases unmatched to any gene: 4. This CDR3 has 16 residues. The CDR3 coding sequence is TGTGCCAGCAGTCCCGGGACAGGGGGCTTGAACACTGAAGCTTTCTTT. Translating gives CASSPGTGGLNTEAFF.

This clonotype was seen repeatedly, ten times or more. The rearrangement uses TRBV20-1 and TRBJ1-6; D is ambiguous. Germline CDR1 is DFQATT and CDR2 is SNEGSKA (reference sequence). The CDR3 is 11 residues long. V was clipped by 2 bases and J by 7 bases, with 3 bases between them. The CDR3 DNA sequence: TGCAGTGCTAGATCCAATTCACCCCTCCACTTT. This codes for CSARSNSPLHF.

This clonotype turned up a few times. This chain links TRBV11-1 with TRBJ2-5, with D possibly matching TRBD2 (6 bases). This CDR3 spans 14 amino acids. In germline, CDR1 is SGHAT, CDR2 FQDESV (reference sequence). The V end was cut by 5 bases, the J end by 1 base, with 11 bases between. The CDR3 region is CASSPKTSQETQYF. The CDR3 nucleotides read TGTGCCAGCAGCCCCAAGACTAGCCAAGAGACCCAGTACTTC.

This clonotype has just a few counts. This sequence joins TRBV3-1 and TRBJ2-3, with D perhaps TRBD2 (7 bases). V was shortened by 1 base and J by 2 bases, with 13 bases between the two germline ends. Germline V gene data show CDR1 as LGHDT and CDR2 as YNNKEL (reference sequence). The CDR3 loop spans 16 amino acids. DNA of the CDR3: TGTGCCAGCAGCCAAGCGAGGGGGGGGGCCACAGATACGCAGTATTTT. Protein: CASSQARGGATDTQYF.

The V call is TRBV20-1, the J call TRBJ2-3; no clear D gene. The ends were cut back, 0 bases at V and 0 bases at J, with 7 bases in the middle. CDR1 DFQATT and CDR2 SNEGSKA come from the germline V gene (reference sequence). CDR3 size: 14 residues. The CDR3 region has the DNA TGCAGTGCTAGAGACAAGCGTAGCACAGATACGCAGTATTTT. It codes for CSARDKRSTDTQYF.

This rearrangement joins TRBV6-1 to TRBJ2-3, with TRBD2 identical over 14 bases. With V trimmed by 8 bases and J by 5 bases, 0 bases remained unmatched. The CDR3 is 13 amino acids. CDR1 is MNHNS, CDR2 SASEGT, per germline. The DNA of the CDR3 is TGTGCCAGCGGGACTAGCGGGAGAGATACGCAGTATTTT. Translated: CASGTSGRDTQYF.

J is TRBJ2-1 and V is TRBV18, with D possibly matching TRBD2 (5 bases). V was pared by 2 bases and J by 7 bases, with 12 bases between. In germline, CDR1 is KGHSH, CDR2 LQKENI. The CDR3 runs to 14 residues. CDR3 bases: TGTGCCAGCTCACCAAATTCCTGGAGGAATGAGCAGTTCTTC. It encodes CASSPNSWRNEQFF.

This sequence joins TRBV6-5 and TRBJ2-4; 10 positions match TRBD2. V was clipped by 2 bases and J by 6 bases; unmatched bases: 10. CDR3 length: 17 residues. Germline lookup yields CDR1 MNHEY and CDR2 SVGAGI. CDR3 region: CASSYGSAGGPGNIQYF. DNA for the CDR3: TGTGCCAGCAGTTACGGGTCAGCGGGAGGGCCCGGAAACATTCAGTACTTC.

Only a few counts were recorded for this clonotype. The V and J genes are TRBV2 and TRBJ2-5; D not resolved. CDR1 is SNHLY and CDR2 is FYNNEI in the germline V gene. CDR3 size: 11 residues. V was shortened by 6 bases and J by 11 bases, with 13 bases between the two germline ends. CDR3 coding DNA: TGTGCCAGCAGAACCCACCATGAGCAGTACTTC. This sequence encodes CASRTHHEQYF.

In this sample, this clonotype turned up many times. V and J are TRBV28 and TRBJ2-3, with 7 bases matching TRBD2. The CDR3 contains 14 residues. V gave up 6 bases and J gave up 4 bases; unmatched junction bases: 7. Germline CDR1 is MDHEN and CDR2 is SYDVKM. The CDR3 here is CASRVAGRADTQYF. DNA of the CDR3: TGTGCCAGCAGGGTAGCGGGTCGCGCAGATACGCAGTATTTT.

This clonotype was seen a few times. This chain joins TRBV29-1 and TRBJ2-1, with 11 bases fitting TRBD2. Germline V lookup: CDR1 SQVTM, CDR2 ANQGSEA. V was clipped by 7 bases and J by 10 bases; unmatched bases: 21. This CDR3 region has 17 residues. Written as DNA, the CDR3 is TGCAGCGCACCTTTGTCCTTGTTAGCGGGAGGGCTCTACGAGCAGTTCTTC. Its translation: CSAPLSLLAGGLYEQFF.

The chain joins TRBV7-8 to TRBJ2-7; a weak D match, TRBD1 (6 bases). This CDR3 is 15 amino acids long. Germline assignment: CDR1 SGHVS and CDR2 FQNEAQ. V was shortened by 2 bases and J by 0 bases, with 11 bases between the two germline ends. In DNA, the CDR3 is TGTGCCAGCAGCTTAAAGGGACACTCCTCCTACGAGCAGTACTTC. Protein: CASSLKGHSSYEQYF.

This clonotype has only a few counts. The genes are TRBV5-1 and TRBJ1-4; D uncertain. The CDR3 consists of 13 residues. The V gene's germline CDR1 is SGHRS and CDR2 YFSETQ. V was shortened by 7 bases and J by 7 bases, with 14 bases between the two germline ends. The CDR3 region is CASRRHLAEKLFF. The CDR3 DNA sequence: TGCGCCAGCCGGCGACATTTGGCTGAAAAACTGTTTTTT.

This chain joins TRBV9 and TRBJ1-4; 9 nucleotides match TRBD1. The CDR3 is made up of 14 amino acids. Trimming took 4 bases from V and 10 from J; bases not matched to a gene: 8. In germline, CDR1 is SGDLS, CDR2 YYNGEE. This chain's CDR3 is CASSPRDRAAKLFF. Here the CDR3 DNA reads TGTGCCAGCAGCCCCCGGGACAGGGCAGCAAAACTGTTTTTT.

In nucleotides, the CDR3 is TGCGCCAGCAGCTGGGGGGACGCGACGGGGTATGGCTACACCTTC. Residues: CASSWGDATGYGYTF. The chain links TRBV5-1 to TRBJ1-2; D possibly corresponds to TRBD1 (5 bases). Trimming took off 3 bases at V and 5 bases at J, with 17 bases between the two ends. The CDR3 runs to 15 residues. Germline lookup yields CDR1 SGHRS and CDR2 YFSETQ. The full variable domain, rest sourced from reference TRBV5-1 and TRBJ1-2, is KAGVTQTPRYLIKTRGQQVTLSCSPISGHRSVSWYQQTPGQGLQFLFEYFSETQRNKGNFPGRFSGRQFSNSRSEMNVSTLELGDSALYLCASSWGDATGYGYTFGSGTRLTVV.

V is TRBV24-1 and J is TRBJ2-1; 8 bases map to TRBD2. With 0 bases clipped from V and 6 bases from J, the junction kept 6 bases outside the gene matches. Germline values: CDR1 KGHDR, CDR2 SFDVKD. This CDR3 has 16 residues. DNA of the CDR3: TGTGCCACCAGTGATTTGGGGAGCGGGAGTAGCAATGAGCAGTTCTTC. Encoded protein: CATSDLGSGSSNEQFF.

This clonotype has just a few counts. The V and J genes are TRBV27 and TRBJ2-4; 7 positions agree with TRBD2. CDR1 and CDR2 from the germline V gene are MNHEY and SMNVEV (reference sequence). CDR3 size: 15 residues. Trimming at V came to 5 bases and at J to 0 bases, leaving 4 bases not matched to a gene. CDR3 in DNA: TGTGCCAGCAGTAGAGGGAGGGGAGCCAAAAACATTCAGTACTTC. Its protein is CASSRGRGAKNIQYF.

The chain uses TRBV7-2 and TRBJ2-7, with 9 positions matching TRBD2. Germline lookup yields CDR1 SGHTA and CDR2 FQGNSA. The CDR3 is 20 residues long. With 3 bases clipped from V and 6 bases from J, the junction kept 24 bases outside the gene matches. CDR3 nucleotide sequence: TGTGCCAGCAGCTTTTGGGCTACATATAGCGGGGGCGCTAAATCCACCGAGCAGTACTTC. This gives the protein CASSFWATYSGGAKSTEQYF.

The chain carries TRBV29-1 and TRBJ2-5; 7 bases match TRBD1. CDR1 is SQVTM, CDR2 ANQGSEA, per germline. The J segment lost 11 bases and the V segment lost 2 bases, leaving 20 bases of the junction unmatched. This CDR3 comprises 16 residues. CDR3 sequence: CSVEQGGRQSYNEQYF. Here the CDR3 DNA reads TGCAGCGTTGAACAAGGGGGCCGACAATCCTACAATGAGCAGTACTTC.